The next 6 T cell receptor beta chains were all read from a single sample in a study of T cells in Graves' hyperthyroidism and ophthalmopathy. Amplified TCR beta CDR3 regions derived from RNA transcripts. Carried out on the TCR CDR3, a first-round RT-PCR used the HTBI primer set. TCRdb redid the calling of the multiplex PCR reads with MiXCR, one entry per CDR3 protein. The sample yields around 580,000 distinct CDR3 sequences, 16% seen once. The sample was blood. The receptors come from a young woman with Graves' hyperthyroidism.

This clonotype has ten or more counts. The rearrangement links TRBV13 to TRBJ1-2; perhaps TRBD1 as D (6 bases). The V end was cut by 0 bases, the J end by 8 bases, with 22 bases between. The CDR3 is made up of 17 amino acids. Germline V lookup: CDR1 PRHDT, CDR2 FYEKMQ (reference sequence). This CDR3 is CASSLGSFLDSRIGYTF. CDR3 bases: TGTGCCAGCAGCTTAGGCTCCTTCTTGGACAGCAGGATCGGCTACACCTTC.

The V call is TRBV5-1, the J call TRBJ2-7; perhaps TRBD2 as D (5 bases). The ends were cut back, 3 bases at V and 0 bases at J, with 16 bases in the middle. The CDR3 covers 16 residues. Germline V gene data show CDR1 as SGHRS and CDR2 as YFSETQ. CDR3 DNA: TGCGCCAGCAGCTCCAAGGACTGGCAAAACTCCTACGAGCAGTACTTC. Protein sequence: CASSSKDWQNSYEQYF.

This clonotype was recorded at least ten times. This rearrangement joins TRBV20-1 to TRBJ2-7; possible D gene TRBD2, 7 bases. The CDR3 is 14 residues long. V shed 5 bases and J shed 7 bases, with 21 bases lying between them. Germline CDR1 and CDR2: DFQATT and SNEGSKA (reference sequence). CDR3 residues: CSASTGAGAWEQYF. The CDR3 DNA is TGCAGTGCTTCTACGGGGGCGGGGGCGTGGGAGCAGTACTTC.

Ten or more counts support this clonotype. The rearrangement links TRBV11-3 to TRBJ1-6; 9 bases line up with TRBD1. V was pared by 2 bases and J by 9 bases, with 8 bases of the junction left unmatched. The CDR3 loop spans 16 amino acids. Germline CDR1 SGHNT, CDR2 YENEEA. This chain's CDR3 is CASSLRTGGSFSPLHF. CDR3 DNA sequence: TGTGCCAGCAGCTTACGAACAGGGGGCTCATTTTCACCCCTCCACTTT. Looking up the rest from reference TRBV11-3 and TRBJ1-6 gives the full variable domain: EAGVVQSPRYKIIEKKQPVAFWCNPISGHNTLYWYLQNLGQGPELLIRYENEEAVDDSQLPKDRFSAERLKGVDSTLKIQPAELGDSAVYLCASSLRTGGSFSPLHFGNGTRLTVT.

This clonotype occurred a few times. The DNA of the CDR3 is TGCAGTGCTTTCTATCGACAGGGGGCAAACACCATATATTTT. Protein product: CSAFYRQGANTIYF. The chain employs TRBV20-1 and TRBJ1-3, with TRBD1 matching 10 bases. CDR1 DFQATT and CDR2 SNEGSKA come from the germline V gene (reference sequence). Trimming took 5 bases from V and 6 from J; bases not matched to a gene: 7. The CDR3 consists of 14 residues.

In its sample, this clonotype was seen a few times. This rearrangement joins TRBV20-1 to TRBJ2-3, with 8 nucleotides matching TRBD2. V gave up 7 bases and J gave up 5 bases; unmatched junction bases: 17. The CDR3 loop spans 16 amino acids. Looked up from germline, CDR1 is DFQATT and CDR2 is SNEGSKA (reference sequence). CDR3: CSVDALSGGPQDTQYF. The CDR3 DNA reads as TGCAGTGTTGACGCTCTGTCGGGAGGGCCTCAAGATACGCAGTATTTT.